The TCR beta chain described here comes from a study of CD8+ T cells in alopecia areata. RNA, once extracted, was reverse transcribed into cDNA for use as the sequencing template. Generated by immunoSEQ multiplex PCR, the TCRdb table keeps only in-frame clones and is missing some. The sample lists over 85,000 clones, about three quarters seen once, with 15% to 20% in the top ten. The treatment is: oral pan-JAK inhibitor, 5-10 mg twice daily. Specimens obtained from alopecia areata patients comprised lesional scalp punch biopsies and peripheral blood. Study outcomes and limitations: Scalp lesions, especially in alopecia totalis/universalis, had higher clonality than normal scalp. Scalp repertoires also include resident alphabeta T cells from normal skin.

Note on this clone: Its antigen remains unidentified.

The sequence was collected from a human donor with alopecia areata. The sequences come from CD8+ T cells sorted from blood, collected between weeks 44 and 45, from a patient treated with tofacitinib.

The CDR3 here is CASSIEVSANYGYTF. The CDR3 bases are TGTGCCAGTAGTATAGAAGTCTCGGCTAACTATGGCTACACCTTC. The rearrangement uses TRBV19 and TRBJ1-2; D is unresolved. The CDR3 has 15 residues. The V end was cut by 0 bases, the J end by 0 bases, with 8 bases between. CDR1 is LNHDA, CDR2 SQIVND, per germline (reference sequence).